This T cell receptor (beta chain) was identified during a study of shared clonotypes between healthy human individuals. Study-wide findings and caveats: Represented genetic and exposure-history diversity was restricted by having few donors. Sequencing depth was a factor that was expected to affect clonotype sharing among donors. The study found about 5% of naive CD4 clonotypes shared across a few donors.

Worth noting for this clone: No antigen is known for it. Other DNA variants within this sample encode the same CDR3.

Germline-derived CDR1 and CDR2 are LNHDA and SQIVND (reference sequence). This CDR3 is 15 amino acids long. V was trimmed by 3 bases and J by 4 bases, leaving 16 bases between them. The protocol was immunoSEQ multiplex PCR, while the TCRdb copy is restricted to in-frame clones and leaves out a portion. The profile covers about a million clones, with 77% appearing a single time and over 0.8% taken by the ten largest. Researchers partitioned CD4+ cells into CD45RA+ naive and CD45RA-negative memory subsets. The specimen was memory CD4+ T cells from PBMCs. Noted subset: CD45RA-negative fraction. The genes are TRBV19 and TRBJ2-7; D perhaps matches TRBD2 (5 bases). The receptor comes from a man aged 18 to 30 in good health. Some clones in this sample may be carry-over from other donors' samples. The CDR3 spells CASSISGIFGYEQYF. In nucleotides, the CDR3 is TGTGCCAGTAGTATTTCGGGGATCTTTGGGTACGAGCAGTACTTC.